Shown below are 18 T cell receptor beta chains from a single sample sequenced in a study of T cell repertoires in cytomegalovirus infection. These receptors lack a known antigen. TCRdb re-analysed the reads in MiXCR, keeping a single row per CDR3 protein. The repertoire includes some 700,000 distinct CDR3 sequences, roughly 30% of them detected once, and 15% to 20% sits in the top ten. Sequencing was performed on cultured PBMCs, taken from culture after CMV antigen stimulation. The source is a human donor in good health (CMV status not recorded). Some clones in this sample may be carry-over from other donors' samples.

This clonotype showed up many times. CDR3 protein: CASSLALGLAGAVTDTQYF. CDR3 DNA sequence: TGTGCCAGCAGCTTAGCATTAGGACTAGCGGGGGCCGTCACAGATACGCAGTATTTT. V and J are TRBV7-2 and TRBJ2-3, with 13 bases fitting TRBD2. The V and J ends lost 0 bases and 2 bases, in that order; junction bases with no gene match: 8. CDR1 SGHTA and CDR2 FQGNSA come from the germline V gene. CDR3 length: 19 residues. Full variable domain (rest looked up from reference TRBV7-2 and TRBJ2-3): GAGVSQSPSNKVTEKGKDVELRCDPISGHTALYWYRQSLGQGLEFLIYFQGNSAPDKSGLPSDRFSAERTGGSVSTLTIQRTQQEDSAVYLCASSLALGLAGAVTDTQYFGPGTRLTVL.

The V gene is TRBV7-3, the J gene TRBJ2-1; D unclear. Trimming shortened V by 2 bases and J by 7 bases, and 6 bases separated the two germline ends. Per the germline V gene, CDR1 is SGHTA and CDR2 is FQGTGA. The CDR3 runs 12 residues. In DNA, the CDR3 is TGTGCCAGCAGCTTAGTTCCTAATGAGCAGTTCTTC. Translating gives CASSLVPNEQFF. The variable domain in full, with the rest retrieved from reference TRBV7-3 and TRBJ2-1, is GAGVSQTPSNKVTEKGKYVELRCDPISGHTALYWYRQSLGQGPEFLIYFQGTGAADDSGLPNDRFFAVRPEGSVSTLKIQRTERGDSAVYLCASSLVPNEQFFGPGTRLTVL.

The V gene is TRBV7-9, the J gene TRBJ2-1; TRBD2 matches 7 bases. The CDR3 length is 15 residues. Germline trimming cut 2 bases from V and 3 bases from J; bases unmatched to any gene: 4. Germline V gene data show CDR1 as SEHNR and CDR2 as FQNEAQ (reference sequence). CDR3 bases: TGTGCCAGCAGCTTACGCGGGAGTGACTACAATGAGCAGTTCTTC. This sequence encodes CASSLRGSDYNEQFF.

The J gene is TRBJ1-5, the V gene TRBV6-2 or TRBV6-3; D remains ambiguous. V was pared by 5 bases and J by 4 bases, with 9 bases between. Looked up from germline, CDR1 is MNHEY and CDR2 is SVGEGT. The CDR3 has 13 residues. This CDR3 reads CASSVQRNQPQHF. The CDR3 region has the DNA TGTGCCAGCAGTGTACAGCGGAATCAGCCCCAGCATTTT.

The rearrangement links TRBV23-1 to TRBJ1-6; D perhaps matches TRBD1 (5 bases). Being an ORF, TRBV23-1 has a function that is uncertain. Trimming left V 3 bases short and J 4 bases short, with 19 bases between. This CDR3 is built from 18 residues. The DNA of the CDR3 is TGCGCCAGCAGTCACACAACCTTCGACAGCCCTTATAATTCACCCCTCCACTTT. As protein: CASSHTTFDSPYNSPLHF.

The gene calls are TRBV19 and TRBJ2-5; D uncertain. Germline assignment: CDR1 LNHDA and CDR2 SQIVND (reference sequence). Trimming shortened V by 10 bases and J by 5 bases, and 17 bases separated the two germline ends. The CDR3 covers 13 residues. The CDR3 sequence: CATGPGPRETQYF. The CDR3 coding sequence is TGTGCCACAGGACCGGGCCCCAGGGAGACCCAGTACTTC.

This clonotype was recorded once. The chain recombines TRBV4-2 with TRBJ2-7; TRBD2 aligns across 12 bases. This CDR3 contains 15 residues. The V gene's germline CDR1 is LGHNA and CDR2 YNFKEQ. Germline trimming cut 0 bases from V and 9 bases from J; bases unmatched to any gene: 6. CDR3 protein: CASSQDASGGARQYF. The CDR3 region has the DNA TGTGCCAGCAGCCAAGACGCTAGCGGGGGGGCTAGGCAGTACTTC.

This chain uses TRBV7-9 with TRBJ1-1; a possible D gene is TRBD1 (5 bases). Germline loops: CDR1 SEHNR, CDR2 FQNEAQ (reference sequence). Between the trimmed V and J ends, which lost 7 bases and 1 base, there was a span of 13 bases. There are 14 residues in the CDR3. CDR3 sequence (DNA): TGTGCCAGCACCCTACAGGCGACGAACACTGAAGCTTTCTTT. Translating gives CASTLQATNTEAFF.

This clonotype was counted once. This chain uses TRBV9 with TRBJ1-4; D not resolved. CDR1 SGDLS and CDR2 YYNGEE come from the germline V gene. CDR3 length equals 14 residues. The germline V and J ends were trimmed by 3 bases and 8 bases, with 14 bases remaining between them. The chain's CDR3 is CASSATGPSEKLFF. CDR3 coding DNA: TGTGCCAGCAGCGCCACGGGTCCCAGCGAAAAACTGTTTTTT.

This clonotype appeared many times. The chain recombines TRBV7-2 with TRBJ2-1; TRBD2 might be the D (5 bases). The CDR3 length is 15 residues. Germline-derived CDR1 and CDR2 are SGHTA and FQGNSA. Trimming left V 3 bases short and J 12 bases short, with 21 bases between. CDR3 DNA: TGTGCCAGCAGCTTTAGTGGGCTAGCTAAAGGCGGGCAGTTCTTC. This sequence encodes CASSFSGLAKGGQFF.

This chain connects TRBV12-3 or TRBV12-4 to TRBJ1-2, with D maybe TRBD1 (5 bases). This CDR3 has 14 residues. V was cut by 8 bases and J by 7 bases, with 20 bases left in between. DNA for the CDR3: TGTGCCAGCGCTTTTCCTCAGGGTCCCCCTGGCTACACCTTC. The encoded protein is CASAFPQGPPGYTF.

This clonotype was counted at least ten times. V is TRBV7-2 and J is TRBJ1-2; D unclear. The germline V gene encodes CDR1 SGHTA and CDR2 FQGNSA. V was clipped by 4 bases and J by 0 bases, with 9 bases between them. The CDR3 covers 14 residues. This CDR3 is CASSYPPANYGYTF. In DNA form, the CDR3 reads TGTGCCAGCAGCTACCCCCCAGCTAACTATGGCTACACCTTC.

This chain uses TRBV7-9 with TRBJ2-5, with D hard to call. The CDR3 consists of 16 residues. V was cut by 5 bases and J by 0 bases, with 16 bases left in between. Germline CDR1 is SEHNR and CDR2 is FQNEAQ (reference sequence). The CDR3 spells CASSALRAGYQETQYF. CDR3 nucleotides: TGTGCCAGCAGCGCCCTACGGGCCGGGTACCAAGAGACCCAGTACTTC.

The CDR3 coding sequence is TGTGCCAGCAGCTTGGGGGGGCAGGGCCAACTACCCCTCCACTTT. This codes for CASSLGGQGQLPLHF. The chain carries TRBV7-8 and TRBJ1-6, with a weak D call TRBD1 (6 bases). Trimming removed 3 bases from V and 12 bases from J, with 18 bases in between. Germline loops: CDR1 SGHVS, CDR2 FQNEAQ. This CDR3 region has 15 residues.

J is TRBJ1-1 and V is TRBV10-3, with 9 bases matching TRBD1. Germline CDR1 ENHRY, CDR2 SYGVKD. The CDR3 covers 15 residues. After removal of 5 bases from V and 5 bases from J, the junction contained 9 bases not matched to a gene. The CDR3 spells CAISKRQGVRTEAFF. The CDR3 DNA sequence: TGTGCCATCAGTAAAAGACAGGGGGTACGGACTGAAGCTTTCTTT.

In this sample, this clonotype turned up many times. The rearrangement joins TRBV6-2 or TRBV6-3 to TRBJ2-5; TRBD2 aligns across 10 bases. The length of the CDR3 is 14 residues. The ends lost 6 bases at V and 3 bases at J; junction bases unmatched: 4. The V gene's germline CDR1 is MNHEY and CDR2 SVGEGT. The CDR3 region is CASSRLAGEETQYF. CDR3 coding DNA: TGTGCCAGCAGCAGACTAGCGGGCGAAGAGACCCAGTACTTC.

The chain carries TRBV14 and TRBJ2-3; D unresolved. The CDR3 has 15 amino acids. V shed 2 bases and J shed 2 bases, with 11 bases lying between them. Germline V lookup: CDR1 SGHDN, CDR2 FVKESK. For the CDR3, the DNA is TGTGCCAGCAGCCAAAGTTGGGGAAACACAGATACGCAGTATTTT. This encodes CASSQSWGNTDTQYF.

This clonotype occurred a few times. The chain has TRBV4-1 and TRBJ2-2; D could derive from TRBD1 or TRBD2 (5 bases each). Germline CDR1 is MGHRA and CDR2 is YSYEKL. V was shortened by 0 bases and J by 0 bases, with 14 bases between the two germline ends. The CDR3 covers 18 residues. The CDR3 loop reads CASSQEGGTRANTGELFF. DNA for the CDR3: TGCGCCAGCAGCCAAGAAGGTGGGACCCGAGCGAACACCGGGGAGCTGTTTTTT.